This TCR beta chain was recorded in a study of T cell repertoires in cytomegalovirus infection. CDR3 length: 13 amino acids. The V and J ends lost 6 bases and 6 bases respectively, with 17 bases between them. Germline V gives CDR1 DFQATT, CDR2 SNEGSKA (reference sequence). This clonotype came up many times. Its target is not known. TCRdb called the reads again in MiXCR, with one record for every CDR3 protein. The sample includes 200,000 to 250,000 distinct CDR3 sequences, less than 50% seen only once; the top ten take 59%. Here the sequenced sample was CD8+ T cells from cultured PBMCs, taken from culture after CMV antigen stimulation. The chain recombines TRBV20-1 with TRBJ1-1, with D unresolved. The clonotype comes from a human donor in good health (CMV status not recorded). Some clones in this sample may be carry-over from other donors' samples. The CDR3 bases are TGCAGTGCCTCCGACGAGACAATAGCTGAAGCTTTCTTT. Translating it yields CSASDETIAEAFF.